This T cell receptor beta chain stems from a study of high-grade serous ovarian cancer treatment subgroups (dated by TCRdb to the early 2020s). In the study overall: Sequencing yielded a mean of approximately 15,000 reads and 7,494 unique TCR beta rearrangements per sample. The study profiled TCR beta repertoires in high-grade serous ovarian cancer patients grouped by complete gross resection or neoadjuvant chemotherapy response under a laparoscopic triage algorithm. The cohort comprised about 30 patients: some ten with no residual disease after primary surgery (R0), some ten excellent NACT responders, and some ten poor NACT responders. One primary tumor sample and two metastatic tumor samples were collected from each patient, for a total of some 88 samples.

Broader findings and caveats from the paper: TCR clonal relatedness was found to be positively correlated with neoantigen level and, by trend, with copy number variation and mutation load derived from whole-genome sequencing. Bulk tumor TCR sequencing lacked spatial information, limiting insight into HGSC tumor complexity and diversity. The TCR repertoire analyses centered on CDR3, leaving CDR1 and CDR2 unanalyzed. Repertoire similarity ranging from roughly 0.095 to 0.8 was observed between tumors from the same patient, whereas almost no similarity was observed between different patients.

The 85 to 95 tumor samples underwent high-throughput TCR profiling with ImmunoSEQ. The authors' analysis ran thus. To measure repertoire diversity, the metrics used were richness (unique productive sequences), clonality, evenness and relatedness, and the Bhattacharyya coefficient was used to assess similarity between samples. Conclusions stayed consistent in a sensitivity analysis that left out TCRs with fewer than two reads. The clones in this table, taken by TCRdb from immuneACCESS, are in-frame only. Not every clone is retained; where verified, under half of the shortfall comes from an unresolved V gene, and the cause of the rest is unknown. From that table come the V and J calls and clone size; the DNA was used to work out D and trimming. Present in this sample are about 1,600 clones, approximately 74% of which were seen just once. The top ten hold 40% to 55% of the sample. Tumor samples were collected prior to definitive surgery or chemotherapy. Genomic DNA was extracted by the MD Anderson Biospecimen Extraction Resource, and TCR sequencing was done by the MD Anderson Cancer Genomics Laboratory.

Worth noting for this clone: The target of this receptor is not known. Within one base of it there is no much larger clone, and no base qualities were kept.

Between the V and J ends, shortened by 3 bases and 3 bases respectively, the junction contains 9 bases. The CDR3 holds 15 amino acids from the cysteine to the phenylalanine. The entry retains the CDR3 DNA only, 45 bases that are in frame from base 1. The germline V gene (reference sequence) supplies CDR1 MNHEY and CDR2 SMNVEV. This TCR came from a human donor with high-grade serous ovarian cancer. The V gene is TRBV27 and the J gene is TRBJ1-6; no D gene is confidently identified. The source material was tumor tissue. The sequence in DNA is TGTGCCAGCAGTTTGGGCCTTGGCTATAATTCACCCCTCCACTTT. It specifies CASSLGLGYNSPLHF.